This section outlines one TCR beta chain sequence together with its context. The germline gives CDR1 WSHSY, CDR2 SAAADI. This CDR3 is 13 amino acids long. Trimming took 6 bases from V and 4 from J; bases not matched to a gene: 3. This entry belongs to a study of blood T cell repertoires in COVID-19. Overall study context: COVID-19 samples, acute and convalescent, were from the United States, Italy and Spain. In each case, the material was cDNA or gDNA derived from T cells, B-cell-depleted T cells, or PBMCs.

This table comes from immunoSEQ multiplex PCR, and its TCRdb copy is limited to in-frame clones, with some not included. The sample contains 150,000 to 200,000 clones, more than 65% of which appear only once. Participant age was about 18 to 89 years, and participants resided in fewer than 25 US areas. Sequencing used PBMCs or T cells enriched from blood (not recorded which). This sequence was found in a woman aged 45-65 years with acute COVID-19. The chain links TRBV10-2 to TRBJ1-5; TRBD1 matches at 7 bases. DNA of the CDR3: TGCGCCAGCAGAGAGACAGGGAATCAGCCCCAGCATTTT. Translating gives CASRETGNQPQHF.